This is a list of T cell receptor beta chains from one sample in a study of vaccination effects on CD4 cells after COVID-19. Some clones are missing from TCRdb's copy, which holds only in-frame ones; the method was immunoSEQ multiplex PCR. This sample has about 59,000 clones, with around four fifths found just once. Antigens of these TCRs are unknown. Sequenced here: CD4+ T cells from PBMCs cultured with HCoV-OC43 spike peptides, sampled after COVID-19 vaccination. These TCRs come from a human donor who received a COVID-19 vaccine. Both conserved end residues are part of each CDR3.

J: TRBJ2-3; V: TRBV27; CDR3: CASSPYNLAGVSTDTQYF
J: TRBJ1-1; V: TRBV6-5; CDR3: CASSRVDGNTEAFF
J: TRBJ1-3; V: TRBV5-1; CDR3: CASSLVQGAFGNTIYF
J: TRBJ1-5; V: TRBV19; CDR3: CASSKGQNNQPQHF
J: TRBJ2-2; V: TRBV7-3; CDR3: CASGANTGELFF
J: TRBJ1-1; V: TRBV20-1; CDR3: CSARENTEAFF
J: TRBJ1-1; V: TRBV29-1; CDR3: CSVSGQNTEAFF
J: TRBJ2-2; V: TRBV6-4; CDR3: CASSRQDSTGELFF
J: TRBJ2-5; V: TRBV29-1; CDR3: CSVEGGSETQYF
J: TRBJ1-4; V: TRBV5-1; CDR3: CASSPQGEKLFF
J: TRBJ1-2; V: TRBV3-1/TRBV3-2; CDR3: CASSQDRGRGNGYTF
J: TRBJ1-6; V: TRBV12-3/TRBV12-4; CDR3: CASSDLYNSPLHF
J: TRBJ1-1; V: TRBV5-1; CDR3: CASSLQGGSTEAFF
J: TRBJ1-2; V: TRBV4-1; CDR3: CASSHPGPEHSPYGYTF
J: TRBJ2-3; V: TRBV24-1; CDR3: CATADERSADTQYF
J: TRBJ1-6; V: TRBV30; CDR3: CACNLGANSPLHF
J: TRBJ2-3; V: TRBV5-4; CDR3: CASSLELAGGFSTDTQYF
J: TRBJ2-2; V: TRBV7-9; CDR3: CASSWGQSTGELFF
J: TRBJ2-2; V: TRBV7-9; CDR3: CASSPGTDTGELFF
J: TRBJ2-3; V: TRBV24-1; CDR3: CATSDRTGGAGDTQYF
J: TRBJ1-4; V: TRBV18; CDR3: CASSPNYLDEKLFF
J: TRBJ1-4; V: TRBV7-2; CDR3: CASSRQLTNEKLFF
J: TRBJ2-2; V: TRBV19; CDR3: CASSTPPHGELFF
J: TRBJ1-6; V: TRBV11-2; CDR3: CASSGQGSGSPLHF
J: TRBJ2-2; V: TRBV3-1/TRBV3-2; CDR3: CASRSTRGADTGELFF
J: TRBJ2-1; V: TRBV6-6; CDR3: CASSLDSYNEQFF
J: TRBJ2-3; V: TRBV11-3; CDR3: CASSSPPADTQYF
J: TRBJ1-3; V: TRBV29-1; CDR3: CSALAAAGNTIYF
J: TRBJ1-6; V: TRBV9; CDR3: CASSVEGTGNSPLHF
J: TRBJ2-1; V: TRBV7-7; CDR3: CASALSPYNEQFF